Reported below is one T cell receptor beta chain. The data belong to a study of cytomegalovirus exposure and HLA in healthy donors. In the PCR, 60 Vbeta and 13 Jbeta primers were used. TCRdb's table, derived via immunoSEQ multiplex PCR, lists solely in-frame clones and lacks some. The sample's table shows about 130,000 clones. This CDR3 is 17 amino acids long. Looked up from germline, CDR1 is LNHDA and CDR2 is SQIVND (reference sequence). V was pared by 6 bases and J by 0 bases, with 8 bases of the junction left unmatched. Sequenced input: PBMCs. This receptor was obtained from a woman aged 40 to 50 in good health and CMV-seronegative. This chain uses TRBV19 with TRBJ2-6; 7 bases fit TRBD1. The CDR3 DNA follows: TGTGCCAGTAGCCCCGGACAGGCAGTCTCTGGGGCCAACGTCCTGACTTTC. Protein sequence: CASSPGQAVSGANVLTF.